This entry lists 22 T cell receptor beta chains sequenced from one sample in a study of cytomegalovirus exposure and HLA in healthy donors. Researchers ran the PCR with 60 Vbeta and 13 Jbeta primers. TCRdb keeps only in-frame clones here, not all; method: immunoSEQ multiplex PCR. Of 90,000 to 120,000 clones detected, around 73% appear once; the ten largest clones hold around 7.8%. Sequencing was performed on PBMCs. The receptors derive from a man aged 25-45 years in good health and CMV-seronegative.

The chain is built from TRBV4-1 and TRBJ2-7; 9 positions match TRBD1. There are 17 residues in the CDR3. Germline values: CDR1 MGHRA, CDR2 YSYEKL. V dropped 0 bases and J dropped 2; count of bases not matched to a gene: 8. Here the CDR3 DNA reads TGCGCCAGCAGCCAAGATGGGGACAGGGAAGGGGCCTACGAGCAGTACTTC. Its protein is CASSQDGDREGAYEQYF.

The chain is built from TRBV11-2 and TRBJ1-3; D is perhaps TRBD1 (5 bases). CDR3 length equals 15 residues. Trimming took 5 bases from V and 5 from J, leaving 16 bases between them. Germline lookup yields CDR1 SGHAT and CDR2 FQNNGV. CDR3 protein: CASSPAGGARNTIYF. In nucleotides, the CDR3 is TGTGCCAGCAGCCCTGCGGGAGGGGCGAGAAACACCATATATTTT.

This sequence joins TRBV27 and TRBJ2-2; TRBD1 aligns across 9 bases. This CDR3 contains 15 residues. Trimming cost V 2 bases and J 8 bases; bases outside gene matches: 6. Germline CDR1 reads MNHEY; CDR2 reads SMNVEV (reference sequence). The CDR3 sequence: CASSLDRGSGGELFF. In nucleotides, the CDR3 is TGTGCCAGCAGTTTAGACAGGGGGAGTGGAGGGGAGCTGTTTTTT.

The chain is built from TRBV6-1 and TRBJ1-6; 10 bases line up with TRBD1. Germline V gene lookup returns CDR1 MNHNS and CDR2 SASEGT. The CDR3 has 19 amino acids. V trimming: 1 base; J trimming: 9 bases; junction bases outside the gene matches: 15. CDR3: CASSEELGQGLRIGSPLHF. The CDR3 DNA reads TGTGCCAGCAGTGAAGAACTGGGACAGGGGTTAAGGATAGGTTCACCCCTCCACTTT.

V usage is TRBV11-3 and J usage is TRBJ2-1; TRBD2 aligns across 7 bases. The germline V gene encodes CDR1 SGHNT and CDR2 YENEEA. After removal of 3 bases from V and 6 bases from J, the junction contained 5 bases not matched to a gene. The CDR3 is 14 amino acids. CDR3 residues: CASSLGGSINEQFF. The CDR3 bases are TGTGCCAGCAGCTTGGGCGGGAGTATCAATGAGCAGTTCTTC.

This clone was seen a handful of times. V and J are TRBV2 and TRBJ2-7, with D possibly being TRBD2 (6 bases). Germline lookup yields CDR1 SNHLY and CDR2 FYNNEI. V lost 6 bases, J lost 2 bases, and 11 bases lay in between. The CDR3 has 13 residues. CDR3 protein: CASRVREPYEQYF. The CDR3, as DNA: TGTGCCAGCAGGGTGCGGGAACCCTACGAGCAGTACTTC.

This rearrangement joins TRBV11-3 to TRBJ2-2; a possible D gene is TRBD2 (6 bases). This CDR3 contains 18 residues. Trimming removed 5 bases from V and 3 bases from J, with 22 bases in between. Germline values: CDR1 SGHNT, CDR2 YENEEA. The CDR3 protein is CASSPGLATTGDTGELFF. DNA for the CDR3: TGTGCCAGCAGCCCCGGGCTAGCGACAACAGGCGACACCGGGGAGCTGTTTTTT.

This rearrangement joins TRBV10-2 to TRBJ2-2; TRBD2 might be the D (6 bases). The CDR3 contains 17 residues. V dropped 6 bases and J dropped 5 bases, with 22 bases sitting between them. CDR1 is WSHSY and CDR2 is SAAADI in the germline V gene. CDR3 coding DNA: TGCGCCAGCAGGAGGCTAAGTGTGTCGGGAGATACCGGGGAGCTGTTTTTT. As protein: CASRRLSVSGDTGELFF.

This clone was recorded once. The chain employs TRBV29-1 and TRBJ1-2; 10 bases line up with TRBD1. Germline V gene data show CDR1 as SQVTM and CDR2 as ANQGSEA. The CDR3 sequence is 11 residues long. J was trimmed by 7 bases and V by 7 bases; bases with no gene match: 3. The CDR3 DNA sequence: TGCAGCGGCAGGGACAGGGGTGGCTACACCTTC. Residues: CSGRDRGGYTF. Complete variable domain (other parts from reference TRBV29-1 and TRBJ1-2): SAVISQKPSRDICQRGTSLTIQCQVDSQVTMMFWYRQQPGQSLTLIATANQGSEATYESGFVIDKFPISRPNLTFSTLTVSNMSPEDSSIYLCSGRDRGGYTFGSGTRLTVV.

This clone was seen a handful of times. J is TRBJ1-5 and V is TRBV27, with D unclear. Germline-derived CDR1 and CDR2 are MNHEY and SMNVEV (reference sequence). Trimming pared 0 bases from V and 1 base from J, leaving 13 bases between. CDR3 length equals 17 residues. Written as DNA, the CDR3 is TGTGCCAGCAGTTTATCGTACGGGAGCCAAAGCAATCAGCCCCAGCATTTT. Its translation: CASSLSYGSQSNQPQHF.

The chain has TRBV28 and TRBJ1-2; D gene uncertain. Germline assignment: CDR1 MDHEN and CDR2 SYDVKM. The CDR3 is 11 amino acids. V lost 5 bases and J lost 8, with 9 bases in between. CDR3 residues: CASSTRWGYTF. DNA for the CDR3: TGTGCCAGCAGTACGAGGTGGGGCTACACCTTC.

DNA of the CDR3: TGTGCCAGCAGCCCTCCCACGGCAAGACTAGCGGGAGGTGCGGATACGCAGTATTTT. Amino acids: CASSPPTARLAGGADTQYF. This chain links TRBV14 with TRBJ2-3; 13 bases align to TRBD2. The CDR3 runs 19 residues. CDR1 is SGHDN and CDR2 is FVKESK in the germline V gene. V lost 4 bases to trimming and J lost 6 bases; unmatched junction nucleotides: 16.

This clone has a count of ten or more. The chain is built from TRBV7-8 and TRBJ1-4; D gene unclear. The CDR3 loop spans 13 amino acids. CDR1 is SGHVS and CDR2 is FQNEAQ in the germline V gene. Between the trimmed V and J ends, which lost 5 bases and 5 bases, there was a span of 9 bases. CDR3 in amino acids: CASSLDLNEKLFF. In DNA form, the CDR3 reads TGTGCCAGCAGCCTCGACTTAAATGAAAAACTGTTTTTT. Together with reference TRBV7-8 and TRBJ1-4, the CDR3 gives the full variable domain: GAGVSQSPRYKVAKRGQDVALRCDPISGHVSLFWYQQALGQGPEFLTYFQNEAQLDKSGLPSDRFFAERPEGSVSTLKIQRTQQEDSAVYLCASSLDLNEKLFFGSGTQLSVL.

This clone appeared a few times. The chain has TRBV28 and TRBJ2-1; possible D gene TRBD1, 6 bases. Germline-derived CDR1 and CDR2 are MDHEN and SYDVKM. The CDR3 is 16 residues long. The ends were cut back, 6 bases at V and 0 bases at J, with 15 bases in the middle. This chain's CDR3 is CASSSTDRSSYNEQFF. DNA of the CDR3: TGTGCCAGCAGCTCCACTGACAGGAGCTCCTACAATGAGCAGTTCTTC. Filled out from reference TRBV28 and TRBJ2-1, the complete variable domain reads DVKVTQSSRYLVKRTGEKVFLECVQDMDHENMFWYRQDPGLGLRLIYFSYDVKMKEKGDIPEGYSVSREKKERFSLILESASTNQTSMYLCASSSTDRSSYNEQFFGPGTRLTVL.

The gene calls are TRBV29-1 and TRBJ1-2; possible D gene TRBD1, 6 bases. This CDR3 has 12 residues. The germline CDR1 and CDR2 sequences are SQVTM and ANQGSEA. Deletions cut 7 bases from V and 5 bases from J, with 14 bases between. The CDR3 coding sequence is TGCAGCGACCGGACAGCGTCATATGGCTACACCTTC. It yields the protein CSDRTASYGYTF.

In its sample, this clone was seen once. V and J are TRBV9 and TRBJ2-2; D unresolved. This CDR3 region has 13 residues. The germline V gene encodes CDR1 SGDLS and CDR2 YYNGEE. Trimming took 5 bases from V and 0 from J, leaving 5 bases between them. Written as DNA, the CDR3 is TGTGCCAGCAGAACACCGAACACCGGGGAGCTGTTTTTT. Protein sequence: CASRTPNTGELFF.

In nucleotides, the CDR3 is TGTGCCAGCAGCCAACGAAGCGGGAGCTCCTACAATGAGCAGTTCTTC. Its translation is CASSQRSGSSYNEQFF. The rearrangement links TRBV11-3 to TRBJ2-1, with TRBD2 matching over 8 bases. V shed 5 bases and J 0 bases; nucleotides not matched to a gene: 6. In germline, CDR1 is SGHNT, CDR2 YENEEA. This CDR3 contains 16 residues.

This chain uses TRBV28 with TRBJ2-7; 8 bases fit TRBD1. CDR3 size: 15 residues. Germline CDR1 is MDHEN and CDR2 is SYDVKM. With 7 bases clipped from V and 2 bases from J, the junction kept 10 bases outside the gene matches. The CDR3 DNA reads as TGTGCCAGCAATACCGGGACAGGTGTTACCTACGAGCAGTACTTC. This codes for CASNTGTGVTYEQYF. The variable domain in full, completed from reference TRBV28 and TRBJ2-7, reads DVKVTQSSRYLVKRTGEKVFLECVQDMDHENMFWYRQDPGLGLRLIYFSYDVKMKEKGDIPEGYSVSREKKERFSLILESASTNQTSMYLCASNTGTGVTYEQYFGPGTRLTVT.

This chain joins TRBV6-5 and TRBJ1-5; 9 positions agree with TRBD1. The CDR3 extends over 14 amino acids. Germline values: CDR1 MNHEY, CDR2 SVGAGI. With 6 bases clipped from V and 4 bases from J, the junction kept 4 bases outside the gene matches. CDR3: CASRGQGRNQPQHF. As DNA, the CDR3 is TGTGCCAGCAGGGGACAGGGACGAAATCAGCCCCAGCATTTT.

The gene calls are TRBV28 and TRBJ2-7; D is possibly TRBD2 (6 bases). Looked up from germline, CDR1 is MDHEN and CDR2 is SYDVKM. The CDR3 is 15 residues long. V lost 4 bases and J lost 0, with 13 bases in between. CDR3 sequence: CASSSGTFTSYEQYF. CDR3 nucleotides: TGTGCCAGCAGTTCCGGGACTTTTACCTCCTACGAGCAGTACTTC.

The gene calls are TRBV27 and TRBJ1-5; maybe TRBD1 (6 bases). The CDR3 is made up of 15 amino acids. V was trimmed by 2 bases and J by 2 bases, leaving 10 bases between them. Germline values: CDR1 MNHEY, CDR2 SMNVEV (reference sequence). The CDR3 sequence: CASSLNRAGNQPQHF. The CDR3 DNA reads as TGTGCCAGCAGTTTAAACAGGGCGGGCAATCAGCCCCAGCATTTT.

This rearrangement joins TRBV25-1 to TRBJ2-5; 10 bases are a match to TRBD2. This CDR3 comprises 18 residues. Looked up from germline, CDR1 is MGHDK and CDR2 is SYGVNS. Losses at the gene ends were 4 bases for V and 0 bases for J; bases not matched to a gene: 11. CDR3 region: CASSGWLAGETYQETQYF. The CDR3 bases are TGTGCCAGCAGTGGATGGCTAGCGGGGGAGACCTACCAAGAGACCCAGTACTTC.